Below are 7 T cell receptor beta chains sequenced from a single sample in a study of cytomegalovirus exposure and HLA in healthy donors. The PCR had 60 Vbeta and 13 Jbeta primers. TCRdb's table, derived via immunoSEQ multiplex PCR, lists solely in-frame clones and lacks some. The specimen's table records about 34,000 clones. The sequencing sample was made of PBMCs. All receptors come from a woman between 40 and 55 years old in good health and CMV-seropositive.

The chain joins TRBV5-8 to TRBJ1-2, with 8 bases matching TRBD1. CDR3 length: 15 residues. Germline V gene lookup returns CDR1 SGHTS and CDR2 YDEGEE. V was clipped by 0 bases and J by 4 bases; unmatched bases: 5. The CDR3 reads CASSLETGAGYGYTF. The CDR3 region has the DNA TGTGCCAGCAGCTTGGAGACAGGGGCAGGCTATGGCTACACCTTC.

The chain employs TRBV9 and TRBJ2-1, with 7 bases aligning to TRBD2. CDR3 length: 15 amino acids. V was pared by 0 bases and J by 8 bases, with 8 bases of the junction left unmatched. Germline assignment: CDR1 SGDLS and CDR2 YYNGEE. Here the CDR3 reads CASSVASGSRDEQFF. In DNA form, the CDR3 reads TGTGCCAGCAGCGTAGCTAGCGGCAGCCGCGATGAGCAGTTCTTC.

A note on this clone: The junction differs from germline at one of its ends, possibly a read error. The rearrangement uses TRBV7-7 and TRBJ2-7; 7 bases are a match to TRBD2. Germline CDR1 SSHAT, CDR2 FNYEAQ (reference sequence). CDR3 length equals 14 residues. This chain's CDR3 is CASSLGGVGGEQYF. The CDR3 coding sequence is TGTGCTAGCAGCTTGGGAGGGGTCGGGGGAGAGCAGTACTTC.

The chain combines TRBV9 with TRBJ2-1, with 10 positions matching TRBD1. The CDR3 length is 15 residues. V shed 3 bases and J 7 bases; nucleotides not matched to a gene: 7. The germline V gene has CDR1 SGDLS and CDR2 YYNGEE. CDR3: CASSAQPGQGNEQFF. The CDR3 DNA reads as TGTGCCAGCAGCGCACAACCGGGACAGGGGAATGAGCAGTTCTTC.

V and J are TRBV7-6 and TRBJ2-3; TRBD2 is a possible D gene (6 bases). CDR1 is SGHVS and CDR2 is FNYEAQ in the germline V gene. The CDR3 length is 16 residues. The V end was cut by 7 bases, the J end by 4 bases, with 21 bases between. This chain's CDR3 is CASTPGKRWGADTQYF. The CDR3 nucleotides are TGTGCCAGCACCCCCGGGAAGCGTTGGGGGGCAGATACGCAGTATTTT.

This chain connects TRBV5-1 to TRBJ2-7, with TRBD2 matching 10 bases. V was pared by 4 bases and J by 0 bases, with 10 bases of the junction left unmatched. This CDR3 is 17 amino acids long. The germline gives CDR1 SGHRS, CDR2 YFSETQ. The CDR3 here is CASSPTELAGPSYEQYF. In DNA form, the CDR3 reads TGCGCCAGCAGCCCGACAGAACTAGCGGGACCCTCCTACGAGCAGTACTTC.

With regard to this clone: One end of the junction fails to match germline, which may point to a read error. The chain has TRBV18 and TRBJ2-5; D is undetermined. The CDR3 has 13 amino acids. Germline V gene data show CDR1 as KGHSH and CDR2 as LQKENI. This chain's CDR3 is CASSPSEGEAQYF. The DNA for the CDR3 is TGTGCCAGCTCACCAAGCGAAGGAGAGGCCCAGTACTTC.